The 26 T cell receptor beta chains listed next were all sequenced from one sample in a study of identical twins. TCRdb processed the 5' RACE reads anew with MiXCR; each CDR3 protein has one entry. In the table there are about 720,000 distinct CDR3 sequences, over 15% of which are singletons. The data were also submitted as part of a second study, on T cells expressing NK-cell markers.

Sequencing input: PBMCs. The source of these receptors is a woman under 30 in good health.

The V call is TRBV10-3, the J call TRBJ2-7, with unresolved D. V was cut by 7 bases and J by 1 base, with 11 bases left in between. The germline gives CDR1 ENHRY, CDR2 SYGVKD. This CDR3 has 13 amino acids. CDR3 in DNA: TGTGCCATCATGCCCCAGGAGTCCTACGAGCAGTACTTC. This codes for CAIMPQESYEQYF.

This rearrangement joins TRBV20-1 to TRBJ2-7, with 7 bases lining up with TRBD2. There are 13 residues in the CDR3. Germline lookup yields CDR1 DFQATT and CDR2 SNEGSKA (reference sequence). V shed 6 bases, J shed 5 bases, and the junction held 10 bases outside the gene matches. The CDR3, as DNA: TGCAGTGCATGGAAGGCGGGAGTAGACGAGCAGTACTTC. It encodes CSAWKAGVDEQYF.

The CDR3 DNA sequence: TGTGCCAGCAGCTTAGAGCGGGGCTATGAGCAGTTCTTC. Its protein is CASSLERGYEQFF. The rearrangement uses TRBV7-2 and TRBJ2-1; 7 nucleotides match TRBD2. Germline V CDR1 and CDR2: SGHTA, FQGNSA. The CDR3 length is 13 residues. V lost 1 base, J lost 8 bases, and 2 bases stayed unmatched.

This clonotype was recorded at least ten times. The chain combines TRBV4-2 with TRBJ1-2; maybe TRBD1 (5 bases). The CDR3 consists of 16 residues. Trimming took off 4 bases at V and 0 bases at J, with 15 bases between the two ends. From germline, CDR1 is LGHNA and CDR2 YNFKEQ. The chain's CDR3 is CASSLPGQGANYGYTF. In DNA, the CDR3 is TGTGCCAGCAGCCTCCCCGGGCAGGGAGCTAACTATGGCTACACCTTC.

The chain is built from TRBV7-9 and TRBJ2-7; perhaps TRBD2 as D (5 bases). This CDR3 spans 14 amino acids. Looked up from germline, CDR1 is SEHNR and CDR2 is FQNEAQ (reference sequence). Deletions cut 5 bases from V and 6 bases from J, with 17 bases between. DNA of the CDR3: TGTGCCAGCAGCCCCCCGGGCCTAGCCTCCGAGCAGTACTTC. Protein product: CASSPPGLASEQYF.

This clonotype has ten or more counts. The rearrangement links TRBV20-1 to TRBJ1-2; 7 nucleotides match TRBD1. This CDR3 is 13 amino acids long. J lost 7 bases, V lost 3 bases, and 8 bases had no gene match. Germline values: CDR1 DFQATT, CDR2 SNEGSKA (reference sequence). CDR3: CSASLYRGSGYTF. The DNA for the CDR3 is TGCAGTGCTAGCCTCTACAGGGGCTCTGGCTACACCTTC.

V usage is TRBV5-4 and J usage is TRBJ2-1; D is unclear. Trimming stripped 2 bases from V and 5 bases from J, with 8 bases between. The CDR3 is made up of 13 amino acids. Germline CDR1 reads SGHNT; CDR2 reads YYREEE (reference sequence). The CDR3 reads CASSFGDHNEQFF. CDR3 bases: TGTGCCAGCAGCTTTGGGGATCACAATGAGCAGTTCTTC.

Only a few counts were recorded for this clonotype. The chain joins TRBV20-1 to TRBJ1-6; the match to TRBD1 covers 9 bases. CDR1 and CDR2 from the germline V gene are DFQATT and SNEGSKA (reference sequence). The CDR3 sequence is 15 residues long. The ends lost 3 bases at V and 7 bases at J; junction bases unmatched: 7. The CDR3 region has the DNA TGCAGTGCTAGGAATTCCGGGACAGGGAATTCACCCCTCCACTTT. Translating gives CSARNSGTGNSPLHF.

The gene calls are TRBV3-1 and TRBJ1-4; D is perhaps TRBD1 (5 bases). With 0 bases removed from V and 8 bases from J, the gap between germline ends came to 10 bases. Germline CDR1 LGHDT, CDR2 YNNKEL (reference sequence). This CDR3 spans 14 amino acids. As DNA, the CDR3 is TGTGCCAGCAGCCAAGATCTGACAGAGGAAAAACTGTTTTTT. It encodes CASSQDLTEEKLFF.

This clonotype was observed a handful of times. The chain couples TRBV29-1 to TRBJ2-5, with 8 bases fitting TRBD1. This CDR3 region has 14 residues. Germline lookup yields CDR1 SQVTM and CDR2 ANQGSEA. J was trimmed by 2 bases and V by 6 bases; bases with no gene match: 8. In nucleotides, the CDR3 is TGCAGCGTGGTCCACAGGGGGTCTCAAGAGACCCAGTACTTC. Its protein product is CSVVHRGSQETQYF.

This clonotype was counted only a few times. As DNA, the CDR3 is TGCGCCAGCAGCTTGGGCGACTCCTTAACGCAGTATTTT. Its protein is CASSLGDSLTQYF. This chain links TRBV5-1 with TRBJ2-3; D not certain. Per the germline V gene, CDR1 is SGHRS and CDR2 is YFSETQ. Trimming left V 0 bases short and J 9 bases short, with 11 bases between. The CDR3 runs 13 residues.

The rearrangement joins TRBV7-2 to TRBJ2-3, with a possible D match to TRBD2 (5 bases). There are 13 residues in the CDR3. V was cut by 0 bases and J by 10 bases, with 11 bases left in between. Germline V gene lookup returns CDR1 SGHTA and CDR2 FQGNSA. The CDR3 loop is CASSLARASAQYF. CDR3 DNA sequence: TGTGCCAGCAGCTTAGCGAGGGCTAGTGCGCAGTATTTT.

This clonotype was counted between two and nine times. The chain carries TRBV5-4 and TRBJ1-1; possible D gene TRBD1, 6 bases. V was cut by 1 base and J by 1 base, with 14 bases left in between. The CDR3 spans 16 residues. Germline V gene lookup returns CDR1 SGHNT and CDR2 YYREEE (reference sequence). CDR3 residues: CASSLTGLGRNTEAFF. The CDR3 DNA reads as TGTGCCAGCAGCTTGACAGGGTTAGGTAGGAACACTGAAGCTTTCTTT.

The table lists this clonotype with a few counts. This rearrangement joins TRBV11-2 to TRBJ2-7; D remains unclear. Germline V gene data show CDR1 as SGHAT and CDR2 as FQNNGV. Trimming took off 4 bases at V and 2 bases at J, with 12 bases between the two ends. The CDR3 runs 14 residues. The CDR3 DNA reads TGTGCCAGCAGCTCGTTTTCCCCCCCCTACGAGCAGTACTTC. This codes for CASSSFSPPYEQYF.

This clonotype was picked up a small number of times. This sequence joins TRBV20-1 and TRBJ1-1; D is possibly TRBD1 (6 bases). CDR3 length: 15 residues. Germline lookup yields CDR1 DFQATT and CDR2 SNEGSKA (reference sequence). The germline V and J ends were trimmed by 8 bases and 5 bases, with 24 bases remaining between them. CDR3 region: CSPAGKGGSDTEAFF. Written as DNA, the CDR3 is TGCAGTCCAGCGGGTAAGGGGGGCTCTGATACTGAAGCTTTCTTT.

The chain has TRBV7-8 and TRBJ1-4, with a possible D match to TRBD1 (5 bases). Trimming cost V 1 base and J 6 bases, with 9 bases left between them. The CDR3 is 14 residues long. CDR1 and CDR2 from the germline V gene are SGHVS and FQNEAQ. CDR3 sequence: CASSLGDGYEKLFF. CDR3 nucleotide sequence: TGTGCCAGCAGCTTAGGGGACGGGTATGAAAAACTGTTTTTT.

The chain recombines TRBV5-5 with TRBJ2-5; TRBD1 agrees at 7 bases. V gave up 2 bases and J gave up 1 base; unmatched junction bases: 2. The CDR3 covers 14 residues. CDR1 and CDR2 (germline): SGHKS, YYEKEE (reference sequence). DNA of the CDR3: TGTGCCAGCAGCTTCTACAGGGGCCAAGAGACCCAGTACTTC. Its translation: CASSFYRGQETQYF.

In regard to this clonotype: This could be a read error, since a much larger clone is one nucleotide away. V gene TRBV7-2 combines with J gene TRBJ2-3; D call uncertain. The CDR3 totals 12 residues. From germline, CDR1 is SGHTA and CDR2 FQGNSA. V was shortened by 7 bases and J by 1 base, with 6 bases between the two germline ends. CDR3 coding DNA: TGTGCCAGCACCTGGGGCACAGATACGCAGTATTTT. Translating gives CASTWGTDTQYF.

This clonotype was counted a few times. The genes are TRBV3-1 and TRBJ2-1; D gene uncertain. The V end lost 3 bases, the J end lost 7 bases, and 7 bases lay between the germline ends. CDR1 is LGHDT, CDR2 YNNKEL, per germline (reference sequence). This CDR3 has 12 residues. This CDR3 reads CASSHGWNEQFF. The CDR3 nucleotides are TGTGCCAGCAGCCATGGGTGGAATGAGCAGTTCTTC.

This chain connects TRBV6-5 to TRBJ2-5; tentatively, D is TRBD2 (5 bases). The CDR3 is made up of 16 amino acids. V was shortened by 2 bases and J by 5 bases, with 18 bases between the two germline ends. Germline V gives CDR1 MNHEY, CDR2 SVGAGI. The CDR3 bases are TGTGCCAGCAGTTACCCGCTCGGGGAGATAGGGGAGACCCAGTACTTC. This encodes CASSYPLGEIGETQYF.

V usage is TRBV7-9 and J usage is TRBJ2-3; D is unclear. The V gene lost 1 base and the J gene lost 2 bases, with 10 bases spanning the gap. CDR1 is SEHNR, CDR2 FQNEAQ, per germline (reference sequence). CDR3 length equals 15 residues. DNA of the CDR3: TGTGCCAGCAGCTTAGATGCCAGGTTCACAGATACGCAGTATTTT. This encodes CASSLDARFTDTQYF. Drawing the rest from reference TRBV7-9 and TRBJ2-3, the complete variable domain is DTGVSQNPRHKITKRGQNVTFRCDPISEHNRLYWYRQTLGQGPEFLTYFQNEAQLEKSRLLSDRFSAERPKGSFSTLEIQRTEQGDSAMYLCASSLDARFTDTQYFGPGTRLTVL.

The table lists this clonotype with a few counts. V is TRBV7-6 and J is TRBJ2-7; D is unresolved. CDR1 and CDR2 from the germline V gene are SGHVS and FNYEAQ. V lost 1 base to trimming and J lost 0 bases, with 13 bases between them. The CDR3 is made up of 16 amino acids. CDR3 in DNA: TGTGCCAGCAGCTTAGGGGTCCGCGGTGACTCCTACGAGCAGTACTTC. Its translation: CASSLGVRGDSYEQYF. The whole variable domain, remainder taken from reference TRBV7-6 and TRBJ2-7, is GAGVSQSPRYKVTKRGQDVALRCDPISGHVSLYWYRQALGQGPEFLTYFNYEAQQDKSGLPNDRFSAERPEGSISTLTIQRTEQRDSAMYRCASSLGVRGDSYEQYFGPGTRLTVT.

This clonotype was detected many times. This chain links TRBV14 with TRBJ1-4, with 8 positions matching TRBD1. Germline CDR1 reads SGHDN; CDR2 reads FVKESK. V was clipped by 4 bases and J by 4 bases; unmatched bases: 2. The CDR3 is made up of 14 amino acids. CDR3 nucleotide sequence: TGTGCCAGCAGCCGTGACAGGGGTAATGAAAAACTGTTTTTT. It translates to CASSRDRGNEKLFF.

The chain joins TRBV7-9 to TRBJ2-1, with TRBD2 identical over 14 bases. The CDR3 has 14 amino acids. In germline, CDR1 is SEHNR, CDR2 FQNEAQ (reference sequence). V shed 4 bases and J 9 bases; nucleotides not matched to a gene: 2. The CDR3 bases are TGTGCCAGCAGCTCGGGACTAGCGGGAGTTGAGCAGTTCTTC. Translated: CASSSGLAGVEQFF.

The chain links TRBV5-1 to TRBJ2-1; 11 bases are a match to TRBD2. This CDR3 has 15 amino acids. With V trimmed by 4 bases and J by 9 bases, 9 bases remained unmatched. Germline CDR1 reads SGHRS; CDR2 reads YFSETQ. The CDR3 nucleotides are TGCGCCAGCAGCCTTCTAGCGGGAGGTGGGAGTGAGCAGTTCTTC. Translation gives CASSLLAGGGSEQFF.

The rearrangement links TRBV20-1 to TRBJ2-2; 8 nucleotides line up with TRBD1. V lost 1 base, J lost 5 bases, and 12 bases stayed unmatched. Germline V gene data show CDR1 as DFQATT and CDR2 as SNEGSKA (reference sequence). This CDR3 spans 17 amino acids. The CDR3 bases are TGCAGTGCTAGAGGGAGACAGGGGAGGACTGGGACCGGGGAGCTGTTTTTT. It yields the protein CSARGRQGRTGTGELFF.